This T cell receptor beta chain is from a study of PD-L1 blockade in urothelial cancer. At the level of the study: From about 2014, patients received atezolizumab, given as 1,200 mg intravenously every 3 weeks. Blood drawn 3 weeks (second dose) and 6 weeks after treatment start was analyzed.

The V segment lost 3 bases and the J segment 2 bases; nucleotides outside the gene matches: 8. Germline V gives CDR1 SGHNT, CDR2 YENEEA. CDR3 length: 16 residues. The data were produced by immunoSEQ multiplex PCR, yet TCRdb's version contains in-frame clones alone and is incomplete. The table shows about 38,000 clones, with about nine tenths occurring only once. The sequences come from PBMCs, collected around atezolizumab (anti-PD-L1) treatment. The TCR was taken from a man in his 70s with urothelial cancer. This chain connects TRBV11-3 to TRBJ2-7; 9 nucleotides agree with TRBD1. In DNA form, the CDR3 reads TGTGCCAGCAGCTTCTCCGGGACAGGGACTACCTACGAGCAGTACTTC. Amino acids: CASSFSGTGTTYEQYF. Full variable domain (remainder filled in from reference TRBV11-3 and TRBJ2-7): EAGVVQSPRYKIIEKKQPVAFWCNPISGHNTLYWYLQNLGQGPELLIRYENEEAVDDSQLPKDRFSAERLKGVDSTLKIQPAELGDSAVYLCASSFSGTGTTYEQYFGPGTRLTVT.